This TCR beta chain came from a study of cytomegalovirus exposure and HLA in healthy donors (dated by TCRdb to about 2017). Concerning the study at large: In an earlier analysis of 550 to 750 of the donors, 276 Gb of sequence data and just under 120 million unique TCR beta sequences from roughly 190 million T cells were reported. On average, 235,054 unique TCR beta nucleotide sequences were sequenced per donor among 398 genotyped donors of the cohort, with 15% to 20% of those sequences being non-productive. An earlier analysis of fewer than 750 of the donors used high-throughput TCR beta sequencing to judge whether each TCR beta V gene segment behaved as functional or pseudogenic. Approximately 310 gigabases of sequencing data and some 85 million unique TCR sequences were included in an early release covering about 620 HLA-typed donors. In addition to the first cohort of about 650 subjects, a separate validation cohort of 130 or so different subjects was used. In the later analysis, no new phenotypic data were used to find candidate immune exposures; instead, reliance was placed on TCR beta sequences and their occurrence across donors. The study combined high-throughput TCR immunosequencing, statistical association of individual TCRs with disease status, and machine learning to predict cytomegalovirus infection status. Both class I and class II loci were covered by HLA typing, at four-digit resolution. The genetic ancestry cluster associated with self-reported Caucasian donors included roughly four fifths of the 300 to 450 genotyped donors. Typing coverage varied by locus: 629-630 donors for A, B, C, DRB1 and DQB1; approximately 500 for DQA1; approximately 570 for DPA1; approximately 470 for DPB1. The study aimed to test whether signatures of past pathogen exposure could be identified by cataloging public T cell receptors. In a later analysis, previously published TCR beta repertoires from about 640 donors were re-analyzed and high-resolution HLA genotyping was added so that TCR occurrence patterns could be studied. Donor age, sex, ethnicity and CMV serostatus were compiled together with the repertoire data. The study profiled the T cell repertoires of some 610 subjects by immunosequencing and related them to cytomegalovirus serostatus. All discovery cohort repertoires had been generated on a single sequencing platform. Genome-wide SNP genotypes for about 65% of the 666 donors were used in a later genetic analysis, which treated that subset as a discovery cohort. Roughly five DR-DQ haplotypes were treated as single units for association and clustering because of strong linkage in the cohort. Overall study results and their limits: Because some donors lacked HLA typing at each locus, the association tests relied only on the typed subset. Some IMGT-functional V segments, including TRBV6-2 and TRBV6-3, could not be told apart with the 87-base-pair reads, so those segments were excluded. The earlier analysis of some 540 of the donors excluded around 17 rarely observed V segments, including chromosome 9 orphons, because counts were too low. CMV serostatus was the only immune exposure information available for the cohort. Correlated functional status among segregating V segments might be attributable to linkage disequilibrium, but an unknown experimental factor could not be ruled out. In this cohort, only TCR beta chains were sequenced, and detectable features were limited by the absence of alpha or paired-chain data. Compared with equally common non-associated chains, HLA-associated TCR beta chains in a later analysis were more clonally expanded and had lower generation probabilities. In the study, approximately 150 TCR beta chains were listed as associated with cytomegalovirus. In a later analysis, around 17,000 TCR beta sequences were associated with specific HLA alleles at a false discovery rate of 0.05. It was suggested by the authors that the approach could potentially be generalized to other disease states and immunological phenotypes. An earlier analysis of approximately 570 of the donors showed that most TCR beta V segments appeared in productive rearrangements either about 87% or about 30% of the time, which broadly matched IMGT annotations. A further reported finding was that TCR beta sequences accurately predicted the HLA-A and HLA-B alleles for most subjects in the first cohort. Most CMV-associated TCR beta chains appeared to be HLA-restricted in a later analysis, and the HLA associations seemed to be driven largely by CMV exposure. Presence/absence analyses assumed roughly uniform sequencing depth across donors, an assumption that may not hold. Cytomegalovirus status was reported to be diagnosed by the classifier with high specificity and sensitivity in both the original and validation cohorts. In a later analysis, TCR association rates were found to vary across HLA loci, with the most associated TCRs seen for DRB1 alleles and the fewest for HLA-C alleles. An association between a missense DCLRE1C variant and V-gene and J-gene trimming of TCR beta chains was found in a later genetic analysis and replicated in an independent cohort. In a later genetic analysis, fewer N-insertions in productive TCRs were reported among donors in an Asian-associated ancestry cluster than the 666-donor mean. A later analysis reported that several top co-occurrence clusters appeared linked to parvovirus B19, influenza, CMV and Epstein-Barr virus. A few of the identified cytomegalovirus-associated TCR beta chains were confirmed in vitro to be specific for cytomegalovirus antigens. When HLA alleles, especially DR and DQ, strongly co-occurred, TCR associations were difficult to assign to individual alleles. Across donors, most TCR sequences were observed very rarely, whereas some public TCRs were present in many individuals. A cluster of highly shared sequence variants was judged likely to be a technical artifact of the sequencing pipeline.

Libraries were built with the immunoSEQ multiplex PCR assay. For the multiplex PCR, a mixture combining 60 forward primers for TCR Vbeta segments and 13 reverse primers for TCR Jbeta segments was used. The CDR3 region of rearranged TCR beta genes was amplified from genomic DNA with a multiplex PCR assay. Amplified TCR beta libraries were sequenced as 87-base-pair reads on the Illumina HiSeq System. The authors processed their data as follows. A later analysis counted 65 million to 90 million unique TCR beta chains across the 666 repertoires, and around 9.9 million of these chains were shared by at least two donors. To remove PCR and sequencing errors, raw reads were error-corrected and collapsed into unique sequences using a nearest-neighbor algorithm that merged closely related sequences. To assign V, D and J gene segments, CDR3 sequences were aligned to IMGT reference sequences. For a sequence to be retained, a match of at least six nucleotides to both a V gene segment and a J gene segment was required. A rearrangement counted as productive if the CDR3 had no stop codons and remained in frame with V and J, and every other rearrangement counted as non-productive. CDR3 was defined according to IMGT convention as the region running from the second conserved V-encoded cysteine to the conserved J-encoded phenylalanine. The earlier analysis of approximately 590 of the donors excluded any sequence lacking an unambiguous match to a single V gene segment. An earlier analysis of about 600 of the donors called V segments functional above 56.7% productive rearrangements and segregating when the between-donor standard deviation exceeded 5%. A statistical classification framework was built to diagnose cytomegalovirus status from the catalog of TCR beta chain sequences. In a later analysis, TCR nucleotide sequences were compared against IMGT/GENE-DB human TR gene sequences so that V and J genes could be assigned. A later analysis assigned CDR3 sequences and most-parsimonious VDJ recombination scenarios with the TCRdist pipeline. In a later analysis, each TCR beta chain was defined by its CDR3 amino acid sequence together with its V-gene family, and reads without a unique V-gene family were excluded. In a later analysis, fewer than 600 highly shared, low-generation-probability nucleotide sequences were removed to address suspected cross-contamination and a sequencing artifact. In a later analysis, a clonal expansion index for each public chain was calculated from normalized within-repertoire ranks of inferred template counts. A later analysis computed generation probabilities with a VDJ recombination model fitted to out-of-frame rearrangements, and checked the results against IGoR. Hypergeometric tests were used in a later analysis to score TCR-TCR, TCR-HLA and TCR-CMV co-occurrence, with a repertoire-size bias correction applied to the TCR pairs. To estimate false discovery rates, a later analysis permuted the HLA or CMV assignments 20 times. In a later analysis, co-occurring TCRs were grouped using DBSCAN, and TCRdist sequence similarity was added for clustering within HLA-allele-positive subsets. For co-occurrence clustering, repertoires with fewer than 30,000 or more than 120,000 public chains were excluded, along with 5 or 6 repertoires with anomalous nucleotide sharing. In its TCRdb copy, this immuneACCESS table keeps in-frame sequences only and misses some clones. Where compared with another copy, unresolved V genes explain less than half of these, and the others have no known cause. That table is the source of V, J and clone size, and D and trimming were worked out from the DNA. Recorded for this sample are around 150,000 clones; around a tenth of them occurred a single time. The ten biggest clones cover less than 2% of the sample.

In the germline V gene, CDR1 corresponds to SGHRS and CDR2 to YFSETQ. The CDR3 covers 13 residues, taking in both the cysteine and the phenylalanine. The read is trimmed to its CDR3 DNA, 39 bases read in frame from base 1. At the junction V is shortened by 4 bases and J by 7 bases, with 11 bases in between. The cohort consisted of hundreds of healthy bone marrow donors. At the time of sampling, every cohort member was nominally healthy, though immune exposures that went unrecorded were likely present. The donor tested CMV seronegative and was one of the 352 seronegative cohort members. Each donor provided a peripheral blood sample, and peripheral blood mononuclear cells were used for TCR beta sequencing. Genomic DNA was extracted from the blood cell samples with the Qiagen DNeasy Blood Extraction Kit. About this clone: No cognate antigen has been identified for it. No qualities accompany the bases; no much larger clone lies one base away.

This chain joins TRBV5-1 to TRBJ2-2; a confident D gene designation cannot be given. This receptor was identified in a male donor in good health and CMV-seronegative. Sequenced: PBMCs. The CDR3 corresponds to CASSPPQHGELFF. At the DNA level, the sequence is TGCGCCAGCAGCCCTCCCCAACACGGGGAGCTGTTTTTT.